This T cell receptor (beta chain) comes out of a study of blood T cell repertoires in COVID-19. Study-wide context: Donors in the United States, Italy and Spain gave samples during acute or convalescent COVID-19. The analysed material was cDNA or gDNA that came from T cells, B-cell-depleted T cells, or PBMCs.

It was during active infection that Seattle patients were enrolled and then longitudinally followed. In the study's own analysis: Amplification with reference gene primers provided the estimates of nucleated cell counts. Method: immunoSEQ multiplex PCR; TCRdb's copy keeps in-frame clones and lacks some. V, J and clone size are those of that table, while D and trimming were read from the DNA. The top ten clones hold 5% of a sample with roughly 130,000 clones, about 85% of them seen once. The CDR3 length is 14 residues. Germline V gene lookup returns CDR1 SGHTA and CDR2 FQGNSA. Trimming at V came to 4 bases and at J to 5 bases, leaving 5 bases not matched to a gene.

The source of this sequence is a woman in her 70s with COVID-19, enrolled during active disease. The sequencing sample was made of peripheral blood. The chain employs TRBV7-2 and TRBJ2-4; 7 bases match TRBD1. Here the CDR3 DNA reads TGTGCCAGCAGCTATCGTCAGGGGGAAAACATTCAGTACTTC. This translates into CASSYRQGENIQYF.